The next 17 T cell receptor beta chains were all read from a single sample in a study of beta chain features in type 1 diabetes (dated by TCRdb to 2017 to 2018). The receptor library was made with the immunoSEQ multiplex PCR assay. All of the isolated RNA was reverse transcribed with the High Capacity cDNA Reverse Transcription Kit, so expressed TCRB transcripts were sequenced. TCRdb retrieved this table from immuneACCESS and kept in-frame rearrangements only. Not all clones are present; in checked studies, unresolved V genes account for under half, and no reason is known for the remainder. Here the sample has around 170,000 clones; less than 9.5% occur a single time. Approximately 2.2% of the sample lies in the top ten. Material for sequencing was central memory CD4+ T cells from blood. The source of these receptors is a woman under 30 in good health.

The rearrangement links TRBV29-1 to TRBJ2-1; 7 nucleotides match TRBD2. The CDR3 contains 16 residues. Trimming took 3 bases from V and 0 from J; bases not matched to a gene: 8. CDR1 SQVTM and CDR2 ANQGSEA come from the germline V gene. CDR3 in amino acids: CSVEASGPSSYNEQFF. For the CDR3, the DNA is TGCAGCGTTGAGGCTAGCGGACCGAGCTCCTACAATGAGCAGTTCTTC.

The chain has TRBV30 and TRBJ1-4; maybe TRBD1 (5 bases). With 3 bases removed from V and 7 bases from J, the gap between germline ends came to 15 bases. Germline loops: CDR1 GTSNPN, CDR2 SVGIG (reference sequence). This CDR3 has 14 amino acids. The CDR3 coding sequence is TGTGCCTGGAGAAGAGAGGGAGGGGTTGAAAAACTGTTTTTT. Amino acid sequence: CAWRREGGVEKLFF. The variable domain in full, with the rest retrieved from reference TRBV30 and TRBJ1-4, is SQTIHQWPATLVQPVGSPLSLECTVEGTSNPNLYWYRQAAGRGLQLLFYSVGIGQISSEVPQNLSASRPQDRQFILSSKKLLLSDSGFYLCAWRREGGVEKLFFGSGTQLSVL.

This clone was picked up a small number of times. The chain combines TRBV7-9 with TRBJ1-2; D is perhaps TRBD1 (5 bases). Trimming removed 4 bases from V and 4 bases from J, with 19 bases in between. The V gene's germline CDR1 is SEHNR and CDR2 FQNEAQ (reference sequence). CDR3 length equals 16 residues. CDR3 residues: CASSSSGGPEGYGYTF. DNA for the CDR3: TGTGCCAGCAGCTCCTCCGGGGGTCCCGAGGGCTATGGCTACACCTTC.

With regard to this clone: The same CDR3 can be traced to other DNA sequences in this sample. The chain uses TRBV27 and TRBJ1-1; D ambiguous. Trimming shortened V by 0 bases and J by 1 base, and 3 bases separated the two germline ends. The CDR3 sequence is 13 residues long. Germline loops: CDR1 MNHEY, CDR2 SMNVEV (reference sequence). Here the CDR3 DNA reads TGTGCCAGCAGTTTATCGCGGAACACTGAAGCTTTCTTT. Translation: CASSLSRNTEAFF.

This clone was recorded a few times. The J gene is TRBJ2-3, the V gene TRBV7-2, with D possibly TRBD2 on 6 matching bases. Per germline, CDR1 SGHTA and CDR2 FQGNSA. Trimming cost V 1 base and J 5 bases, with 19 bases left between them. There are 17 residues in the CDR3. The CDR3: CASSLERAGSLGDTQYF. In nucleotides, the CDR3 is TGTGCCAGCAGCTTAGAGCGGGCGGGTTCACTAGGAGATACGCAGTATTTT.

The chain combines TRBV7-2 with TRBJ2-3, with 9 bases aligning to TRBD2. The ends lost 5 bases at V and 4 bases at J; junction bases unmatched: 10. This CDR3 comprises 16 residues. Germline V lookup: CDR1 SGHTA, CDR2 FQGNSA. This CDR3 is CASSPVGGGAADTQYF. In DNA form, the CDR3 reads TGTGCCAGCAGCCCAGTTGGCGGGGGGGCCGCAGATACGCAGTATTTT. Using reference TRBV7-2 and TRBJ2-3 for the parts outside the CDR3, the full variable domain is GAGVSQSPSNKVTEKGKDVELRCDPISGHTALYWYRQSLGQGLEFLIYFQGNSAPDKSGLPSDRFSAERTGGSVSTLTIQRTQQEDSAVYLCASSPVGGGAADTQYFGPGTRLTVL.

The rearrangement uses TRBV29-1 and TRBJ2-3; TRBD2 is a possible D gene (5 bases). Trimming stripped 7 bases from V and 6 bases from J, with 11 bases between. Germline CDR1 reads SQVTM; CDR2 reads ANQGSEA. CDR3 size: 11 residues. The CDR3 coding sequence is TGCAGCGGTGGAAGAGGGGATACGCAGTATTTT. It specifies CSGGRGDTQYF.

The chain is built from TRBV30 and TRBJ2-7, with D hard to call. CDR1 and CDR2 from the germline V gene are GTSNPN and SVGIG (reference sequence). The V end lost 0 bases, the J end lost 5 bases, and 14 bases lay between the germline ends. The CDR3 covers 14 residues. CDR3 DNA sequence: TGTGCCTGGAGTGTTATGGCTAGAAGCCACGAGCAGTACTTC. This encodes CAWSVMARSHEQYF. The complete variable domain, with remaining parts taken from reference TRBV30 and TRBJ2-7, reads SQTIHQWPATLVQPVGSPLSLECTVEGTSNPNLYWYRQAAGRGLQLLFYSVGIGQISSEVPQNLSASRPQDRQFILSSKKLLLSDSGFYLCAWSVMARSHEQYFGPGTRLTVT.

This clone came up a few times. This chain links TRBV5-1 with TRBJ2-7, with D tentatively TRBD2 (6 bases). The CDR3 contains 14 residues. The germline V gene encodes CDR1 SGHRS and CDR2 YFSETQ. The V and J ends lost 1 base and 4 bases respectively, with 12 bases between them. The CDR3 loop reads CASSLMGGLYEQYF. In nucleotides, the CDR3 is TGCGCCAGCAGCTTGATGGGGGGACTTTACGAGCAGTACTTC.

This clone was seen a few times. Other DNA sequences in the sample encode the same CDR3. CDR3 sequence reads: CASSPGQDSSYEQYF. Here the CDR3 DNA reads TGTGCCAGCTCACCGGGACAGGACAGCTCCTACGAGCAGTACTTC. This rearrangement joins TRBV18 to TRBJ2-7, with 8 positions matching TRBD1. CDR3 size: 15 residues. Germline-derived CDR1 and CDR2 are KGHSH and LQKENI. The V segment lost 3 bases and the J segment 0 bases; nucleotides outside the gene matches: 4.

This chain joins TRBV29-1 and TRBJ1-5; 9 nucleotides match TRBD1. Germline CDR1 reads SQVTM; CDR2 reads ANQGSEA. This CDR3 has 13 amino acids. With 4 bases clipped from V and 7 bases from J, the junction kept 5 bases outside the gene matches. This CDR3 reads CSVAGTGNQPQHF. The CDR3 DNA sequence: TGCAGCGTTGCCGGGACAGGGAACCAGCCCCAGCATTTT.

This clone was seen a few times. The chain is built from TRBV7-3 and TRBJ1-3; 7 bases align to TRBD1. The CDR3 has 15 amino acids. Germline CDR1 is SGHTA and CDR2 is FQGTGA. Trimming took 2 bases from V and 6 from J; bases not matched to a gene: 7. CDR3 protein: CASSLPRDSSNTIYF. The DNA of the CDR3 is TGTGCCAGCAGCTTACCCCGGGACAGCTCAAACACCATATATTTT.

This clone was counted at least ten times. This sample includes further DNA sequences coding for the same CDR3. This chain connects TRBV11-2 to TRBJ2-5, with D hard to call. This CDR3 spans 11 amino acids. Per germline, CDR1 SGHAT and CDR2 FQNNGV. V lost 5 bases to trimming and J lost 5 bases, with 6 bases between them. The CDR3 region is CASSLQETQYF. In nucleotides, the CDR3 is TGTGCCAGCAGCCTACAGGAGACCCAGTACTTC.

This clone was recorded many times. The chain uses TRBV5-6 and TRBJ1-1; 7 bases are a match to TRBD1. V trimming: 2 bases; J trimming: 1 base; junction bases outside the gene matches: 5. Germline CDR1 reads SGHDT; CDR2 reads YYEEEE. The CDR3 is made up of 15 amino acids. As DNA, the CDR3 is TGTGCCAGCAGCTTAGAGGGGGCCCCGAACACTGAAGCTTTCTTT. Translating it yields CASSLEGAPNTEAFF.

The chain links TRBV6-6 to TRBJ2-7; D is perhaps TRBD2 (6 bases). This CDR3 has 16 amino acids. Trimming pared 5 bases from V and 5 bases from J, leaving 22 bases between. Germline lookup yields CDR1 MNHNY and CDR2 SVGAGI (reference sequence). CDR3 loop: CASSRERPRLGNEQYF. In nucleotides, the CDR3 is TGTGCCAGCAGTCGGGAGAGGCCTAGATTGGGAAACGAGCAGTACTTC.

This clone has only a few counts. In DNA form, the CDR3 reads TGTGCCAGCAGCAAAAACAGGGGGCGCGTCGAGCAGTACTTC. This gives the protein CASSKNRGRVEQYF. The chain couples TRBV21-1 to TRBJ2-7; the D call in the table, TRBD1, was not verified against the DNA. TRBV21-1 is a recognized pseudogene. The length of the CDR3 is 14 residues.

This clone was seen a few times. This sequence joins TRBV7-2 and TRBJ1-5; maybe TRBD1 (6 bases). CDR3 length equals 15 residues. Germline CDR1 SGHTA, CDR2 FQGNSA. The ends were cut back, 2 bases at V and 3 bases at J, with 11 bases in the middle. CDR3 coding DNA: TGTGCCAGCAGCTTATATGCAGGGGACAATCAGCCCCAGCATTTT. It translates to CASSLYAGDNQPQHF. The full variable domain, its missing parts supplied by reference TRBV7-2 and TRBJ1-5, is GAGVSQSPSNKVTEKGKDVELRCDPISGHTALYWYRQSLGQGLEFLIYFQGNSAPDKSGLPSDRFSAERTGGSVSTLTIQRTQQEDSAVYLCASSLYAGDNQPQHFGDGTRLSIL.